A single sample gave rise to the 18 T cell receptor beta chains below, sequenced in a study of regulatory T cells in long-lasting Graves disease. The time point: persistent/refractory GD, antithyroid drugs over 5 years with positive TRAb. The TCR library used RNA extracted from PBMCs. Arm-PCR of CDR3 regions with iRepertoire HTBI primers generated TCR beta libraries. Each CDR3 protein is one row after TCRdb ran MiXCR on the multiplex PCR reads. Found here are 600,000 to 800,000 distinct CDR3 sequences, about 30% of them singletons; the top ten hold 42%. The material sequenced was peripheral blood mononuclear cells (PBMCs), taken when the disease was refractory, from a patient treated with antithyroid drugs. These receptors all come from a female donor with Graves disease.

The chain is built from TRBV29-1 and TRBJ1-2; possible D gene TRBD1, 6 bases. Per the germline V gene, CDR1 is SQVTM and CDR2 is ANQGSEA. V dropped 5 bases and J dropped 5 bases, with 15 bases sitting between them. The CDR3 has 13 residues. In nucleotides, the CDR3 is TGCAGCGTTTCTCCGGGGGCGAGGTATGGCTACACCTTC. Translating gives CSVSPGARYGYTF.

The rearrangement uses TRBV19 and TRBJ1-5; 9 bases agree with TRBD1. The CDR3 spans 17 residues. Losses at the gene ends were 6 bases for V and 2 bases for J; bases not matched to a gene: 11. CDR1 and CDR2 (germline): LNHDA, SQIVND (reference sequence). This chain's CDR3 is CASRPQDRGLGNQPQHF. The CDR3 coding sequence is TGTGCCAGTAGGCCTCAGGACAGGGGTTTGGGCAATCAGCCCCAGCATTTT.

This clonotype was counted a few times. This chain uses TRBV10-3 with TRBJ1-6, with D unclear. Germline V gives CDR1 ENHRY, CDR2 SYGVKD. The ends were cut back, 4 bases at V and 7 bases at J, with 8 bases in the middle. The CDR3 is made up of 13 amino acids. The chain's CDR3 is CAISGSPNSPLHF. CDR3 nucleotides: TGTGCCATCAGTGGTTCGCCGAATTCACCCCTCCACTTT.

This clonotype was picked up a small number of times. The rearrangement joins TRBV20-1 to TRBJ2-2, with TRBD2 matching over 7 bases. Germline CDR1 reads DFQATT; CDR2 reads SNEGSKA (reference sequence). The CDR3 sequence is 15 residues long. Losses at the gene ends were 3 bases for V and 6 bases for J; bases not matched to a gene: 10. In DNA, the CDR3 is TGCAGTGCTAGGTCAGGCCGGGGGGACGCCGGGGAGCTGTTTTTT. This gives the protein CSARSGRGDAGELFF.

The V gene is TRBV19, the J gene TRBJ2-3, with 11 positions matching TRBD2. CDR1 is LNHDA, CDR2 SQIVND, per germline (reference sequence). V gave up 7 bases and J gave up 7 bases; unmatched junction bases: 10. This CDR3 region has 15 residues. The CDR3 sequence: CASTEGLAGLHTQYF. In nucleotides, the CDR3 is TGTGCCAGTACCGAAGGACTAGCGGGTCTTCATACGCAGTATTTT.

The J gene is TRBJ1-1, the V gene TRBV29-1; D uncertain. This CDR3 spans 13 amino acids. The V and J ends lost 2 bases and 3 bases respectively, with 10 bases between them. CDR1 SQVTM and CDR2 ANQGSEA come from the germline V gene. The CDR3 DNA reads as TGCAGCGTTGAACAGAGACTTCACACTGAAGCTTTCTTT. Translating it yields CSVEQRLHTEAFF.

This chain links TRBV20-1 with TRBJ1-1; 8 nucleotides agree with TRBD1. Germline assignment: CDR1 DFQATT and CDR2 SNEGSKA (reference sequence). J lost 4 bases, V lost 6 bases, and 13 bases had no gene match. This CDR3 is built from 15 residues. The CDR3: CSAQGALGWVTEAFF. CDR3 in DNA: TGCAGTGCCCAGGGGGCGCTCGGGTGGGTCACTGAAGCTTTCTTT.

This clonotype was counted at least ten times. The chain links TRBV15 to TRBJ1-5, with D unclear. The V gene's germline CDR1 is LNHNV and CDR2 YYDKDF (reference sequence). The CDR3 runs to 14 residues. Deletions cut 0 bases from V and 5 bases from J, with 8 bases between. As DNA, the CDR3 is TGTGCCACCAGCAGAGAAGGGTTCCATCAGCCCCAGCATTTT. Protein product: CATSREGFHQPQHF. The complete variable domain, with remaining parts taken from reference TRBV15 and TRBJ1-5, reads DAMVIQNPRYQVTQFGKPVTLSCSQTLNHNVMYWYQQKSSQAPKLLFHYYDKDFNNEADTPDNFQSRRPNTSFCFLDIRSPGLGDTAMYLCATSREGFHQPQHFGDGTRLSIL.

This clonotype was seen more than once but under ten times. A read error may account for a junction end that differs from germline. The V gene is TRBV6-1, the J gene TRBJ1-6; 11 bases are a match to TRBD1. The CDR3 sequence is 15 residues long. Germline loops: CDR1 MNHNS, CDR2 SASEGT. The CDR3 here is CAISDPGQGDSPLHF. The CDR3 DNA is TGTGCCATCAGTGATCCGGGACAGGGGGATTCACCCCTCCACTTT.

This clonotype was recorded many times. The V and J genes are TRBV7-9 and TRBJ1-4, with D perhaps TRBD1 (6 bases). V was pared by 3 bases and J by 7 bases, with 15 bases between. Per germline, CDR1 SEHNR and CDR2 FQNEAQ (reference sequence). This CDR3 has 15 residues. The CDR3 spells CASSFPTGTSEKLFF. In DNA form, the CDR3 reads TGTGCCAGCAGCTTCCCAACAGGGACGAGTGAAAAACTGTTTTTT.

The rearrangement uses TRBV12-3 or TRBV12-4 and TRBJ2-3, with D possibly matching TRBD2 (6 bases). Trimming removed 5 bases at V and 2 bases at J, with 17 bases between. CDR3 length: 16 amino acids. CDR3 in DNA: TGTGCCAGCAGTCCACCCGGCGGGATGGACACAGATACGCAGTATTTT. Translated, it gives CASSPPGGMDTDTQYF.

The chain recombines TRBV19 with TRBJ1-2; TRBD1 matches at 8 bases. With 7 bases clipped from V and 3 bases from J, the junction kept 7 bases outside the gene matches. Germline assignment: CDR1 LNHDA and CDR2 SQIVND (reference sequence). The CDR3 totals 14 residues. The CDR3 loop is CASTPDRAHYGYTF. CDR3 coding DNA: TGTGCCAGTACCCCGGACAGGGCTCACTATGGCTACACCTTC.

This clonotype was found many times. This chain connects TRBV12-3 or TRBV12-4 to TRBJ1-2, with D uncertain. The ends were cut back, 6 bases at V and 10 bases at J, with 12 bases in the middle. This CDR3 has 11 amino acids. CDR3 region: CASSSQRIYTF. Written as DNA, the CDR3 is TGTGCCAGCAGCTCGCAAAGAATCTACACCTTC.

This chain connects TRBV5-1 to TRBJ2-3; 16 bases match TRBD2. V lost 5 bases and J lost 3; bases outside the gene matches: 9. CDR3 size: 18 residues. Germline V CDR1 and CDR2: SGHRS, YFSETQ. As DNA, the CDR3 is TGCGCCAGCAGAAAGGGACTAGCGGGAGGGCCATTAACAGATACGCAGTATTTT. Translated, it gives CASRKGLAGGPLTDTQYF.

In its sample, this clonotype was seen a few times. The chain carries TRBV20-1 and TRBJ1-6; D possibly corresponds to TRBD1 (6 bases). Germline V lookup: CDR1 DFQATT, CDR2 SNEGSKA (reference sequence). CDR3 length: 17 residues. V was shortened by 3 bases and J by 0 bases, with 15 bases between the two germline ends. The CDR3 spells CSARPRGARSYNSPLHF. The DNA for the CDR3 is TGCAGTGCTAGGCCAAGGGGGGCACGCTCCTATAATTCACCCCTCCACTTT.

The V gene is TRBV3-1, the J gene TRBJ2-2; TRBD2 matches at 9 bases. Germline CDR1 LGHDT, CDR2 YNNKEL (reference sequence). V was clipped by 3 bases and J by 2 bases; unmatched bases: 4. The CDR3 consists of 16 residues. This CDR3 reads CASSQRAGGNTGELFF. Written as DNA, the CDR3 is TGTGCCAGCAGCCAGAGAGCGGGAGGTAACACCGGGGAGCTGTTTTTT.

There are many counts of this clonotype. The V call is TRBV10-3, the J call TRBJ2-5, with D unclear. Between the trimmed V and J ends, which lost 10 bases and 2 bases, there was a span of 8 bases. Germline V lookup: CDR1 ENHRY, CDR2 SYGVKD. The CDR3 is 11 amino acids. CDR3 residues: CASRQQETQYF. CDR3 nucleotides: TGTGCCAGCAGACAACAAGAGACCCAGTACTTC.

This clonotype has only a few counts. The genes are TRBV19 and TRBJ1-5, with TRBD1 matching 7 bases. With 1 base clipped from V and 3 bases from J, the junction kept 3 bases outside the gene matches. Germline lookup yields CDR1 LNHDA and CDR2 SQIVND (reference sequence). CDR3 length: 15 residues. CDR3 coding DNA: TGTGCCAGTAGTATAGGAGACAGGGTCAATCAGCCCCAGCATTTT. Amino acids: CASSIGDRVNQPQHF.